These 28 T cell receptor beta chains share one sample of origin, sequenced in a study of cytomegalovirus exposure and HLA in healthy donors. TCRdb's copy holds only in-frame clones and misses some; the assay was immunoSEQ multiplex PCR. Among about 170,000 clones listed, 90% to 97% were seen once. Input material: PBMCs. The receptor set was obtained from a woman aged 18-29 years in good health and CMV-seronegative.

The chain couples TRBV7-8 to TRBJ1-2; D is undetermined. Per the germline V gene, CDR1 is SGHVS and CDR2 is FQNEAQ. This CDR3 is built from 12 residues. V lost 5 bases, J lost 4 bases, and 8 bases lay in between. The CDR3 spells CASSAEGYGYTF. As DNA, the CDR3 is TGTGCCAGCAGCGCCGAGGGCTATGGCTACACCTTC.

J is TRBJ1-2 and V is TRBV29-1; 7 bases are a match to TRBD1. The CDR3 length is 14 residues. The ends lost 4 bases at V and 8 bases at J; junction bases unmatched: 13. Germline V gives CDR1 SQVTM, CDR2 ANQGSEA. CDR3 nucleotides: TGCAGCGTTGGTTATACTGAGGGGGCGCGCGGCTACACCTTC. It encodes CSVGYTEGARGYTF.

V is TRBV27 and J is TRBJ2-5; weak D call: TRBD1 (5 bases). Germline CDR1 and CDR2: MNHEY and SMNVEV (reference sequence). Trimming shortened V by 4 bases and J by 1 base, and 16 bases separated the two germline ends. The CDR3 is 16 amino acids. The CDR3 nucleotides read TGTGCCAGCAGTTCCTACCAGGGAAGGCCCCAAGAGACCCAGTACTTC. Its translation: CASSSYQGRPQETQYF.

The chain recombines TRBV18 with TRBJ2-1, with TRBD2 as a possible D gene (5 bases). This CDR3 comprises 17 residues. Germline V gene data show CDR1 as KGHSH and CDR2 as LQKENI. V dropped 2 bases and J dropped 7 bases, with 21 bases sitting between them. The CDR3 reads CASSPFSLAAPENEQFF. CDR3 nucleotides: TGTGCCAGCTCACCATTCAGTCTAGCAGCTCCGGAGAATGAGCAGTTCTTC.

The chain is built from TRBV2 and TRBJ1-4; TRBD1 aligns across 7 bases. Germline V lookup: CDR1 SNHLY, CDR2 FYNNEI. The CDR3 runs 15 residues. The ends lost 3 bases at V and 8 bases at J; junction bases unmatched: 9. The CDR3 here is CASSDSRQGKEKLFF. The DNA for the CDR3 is TGTGCCAGCAGTGATTCGCGACAGGGTAAAGAAAAACTGTTTTTT.

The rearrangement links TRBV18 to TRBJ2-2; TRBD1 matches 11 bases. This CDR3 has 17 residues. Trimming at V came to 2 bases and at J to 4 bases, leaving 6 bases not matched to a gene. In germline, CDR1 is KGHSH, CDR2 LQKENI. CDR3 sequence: CASSPESGTGGTGELFF. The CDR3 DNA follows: TGTGCCAGCTCACCAGAATCCGGGACAGGGGGCACCGGGGAGCTGTTTTTT. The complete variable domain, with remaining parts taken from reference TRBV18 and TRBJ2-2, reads NAGVMQNPRHLVRRRGQEARLRCSPMKGHSHVYWYRQLPEEGLKFMVYLQKENIIDESGMPKERFSAEFPKEGPSILRIQQVVRGDSAAYFCASSPESGTGGTGELFFGEGSRLTVL.

CDR3 residues: CASSVGLTGELFF. The CDR3 bases are TGTGCCAGCAGCGTAGGACTTACCGGGGAGCTGTTTTTT. The chain couples TRBV9 to TRBJ2-2; D gene ambiguous. The germline V gene has CDR1 SGDLS and CDR2 YYNGEE. Trimming removed 0 bases from V and 5 bases from J, with 5 bases in between. The CDR3 totals 13 residues.

Here the CDR3 reads CASSPPSRGRETQYF. The CDR3 nucleotides are TGTGCCAGCAGCCCTCCAAGCAGGGGGAGGGAGACCCAGTACTTC. The chain is built from TRBV27 and TRBJ2-5, with TRBD1 as a possible D gene (7 bases). The length of the CDR3 is 15 residues. V was trimmed by 6 bases and J by 5 bases, leaving 19 bases between them. Per the germline V gene, CDR1 is MNHEY and CDR2 is SMNVEV (reference sequence).

CDR3 residues: CASSVGTGNYNEQFF. DNA of the CDR3: TGTGCCAGCAGCGTCGGGACAGGGAACTACAATGAGCAGTTCTTC. The chain carries TRBV7-3 and TRBJ2-1; 9 bases are a match to TRBD1. V lost 5 bases and J lost 3; bases outside the gene matches: 5. This CDR3 has 15 residues. In germline, CDR1 is SGHTA, CDR2 FQGTGA.

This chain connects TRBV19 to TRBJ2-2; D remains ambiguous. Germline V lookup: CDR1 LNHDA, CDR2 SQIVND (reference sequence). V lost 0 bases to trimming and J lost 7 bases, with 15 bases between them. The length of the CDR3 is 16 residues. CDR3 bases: TGTGCCAGTAGTATAGATCGCAGCCGACTGGGCGGGGAGCTGTTTTTT. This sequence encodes CASSIDRSRLGGELFF.

The CDR3 loop is CASSERGVSNSPLHF. Written as DNA, the CDR3 is TGTGCCAGCAGTGAACGAGGAGTTTCTAATTCACCCCTCCACTTT. This chain connects TRBV6-1 to TRBJ1-6; D remains ambiguous. Germline loops: CDR1 MNHNS, CDR2 SASEGT. CDR3 size: 15 residues. The V end was cut by 2 bases, the J end by 6 bases, with 11 bases between.

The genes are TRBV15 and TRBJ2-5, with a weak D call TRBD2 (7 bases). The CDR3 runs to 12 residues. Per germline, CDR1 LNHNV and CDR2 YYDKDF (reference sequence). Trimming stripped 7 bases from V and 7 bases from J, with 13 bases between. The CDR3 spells CATKGGTGTQYF. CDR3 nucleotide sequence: TGTGCCACCAAGGGGGGGACTGGGACCCAGTACTTC.

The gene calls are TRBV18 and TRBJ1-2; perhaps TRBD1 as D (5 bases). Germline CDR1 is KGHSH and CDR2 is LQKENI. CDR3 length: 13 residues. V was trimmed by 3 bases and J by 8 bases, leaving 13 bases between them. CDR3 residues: CASSPDNRRGYTF. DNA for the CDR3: TGTGCCAGCTCACCGGATAACAGGCGCGGCTACACCTTC.

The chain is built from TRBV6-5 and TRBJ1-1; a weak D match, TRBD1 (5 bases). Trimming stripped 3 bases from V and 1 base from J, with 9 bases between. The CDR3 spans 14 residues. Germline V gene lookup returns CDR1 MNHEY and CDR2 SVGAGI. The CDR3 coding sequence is TGTGCCAGCAGTTATGGGGCGGCGAACACTGAAGCTTTCTTT. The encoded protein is CASSYGAANTEAFF.

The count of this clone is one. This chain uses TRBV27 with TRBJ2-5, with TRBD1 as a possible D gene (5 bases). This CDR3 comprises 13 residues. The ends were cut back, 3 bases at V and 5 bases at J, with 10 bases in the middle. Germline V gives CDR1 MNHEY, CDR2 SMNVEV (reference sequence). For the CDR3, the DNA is TGTGCCAGCAGTTTTTCAGGGAAGGAGACCCAGTACTTC. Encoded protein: CASSFSGKETQYF.

The CDR3 is CASSLASGGRTDTQYF. In nucleotides, the CDR3 is TGTGCCAGCAGCTTGGCTAGCGGGGGGCGCACAGATACGCAGTATTTT. The chain combines TRBV5-6 with TRBJ2-3; TRBD2 matches at 11 bases. Germline CDR1 reads SGHDT; CDR2 reads YYEEEE. V trimming: 0 bases; J trimming: 1 base; junction bases outside the gene matches: 1. The length of the CDR3 is 16 residues.

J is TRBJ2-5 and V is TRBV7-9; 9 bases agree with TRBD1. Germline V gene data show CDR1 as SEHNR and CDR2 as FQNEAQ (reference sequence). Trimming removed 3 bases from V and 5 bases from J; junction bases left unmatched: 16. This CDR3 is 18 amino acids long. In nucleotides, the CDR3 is TGTGCCAGCAGCTTTGGGATAGGGGGACAGGGCTCAAGGGAGACCCAGTACTTC. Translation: CASSFGIGGQGSRETQYF.

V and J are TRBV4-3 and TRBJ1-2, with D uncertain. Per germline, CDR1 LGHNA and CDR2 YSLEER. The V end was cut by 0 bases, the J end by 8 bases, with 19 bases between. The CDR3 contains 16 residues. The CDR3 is CASSQDLWAGLEGYTF. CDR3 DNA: TGCGCCAGCAGCCAAGATCTCTGGGCGGGGTTGGAGGGCTACACCTTC.

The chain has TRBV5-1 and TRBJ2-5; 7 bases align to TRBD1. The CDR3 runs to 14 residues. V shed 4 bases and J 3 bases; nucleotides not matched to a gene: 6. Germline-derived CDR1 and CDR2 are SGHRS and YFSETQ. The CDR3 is CASSRGTGEETQYF. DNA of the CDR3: TGCGCCAGCAGCCGAGGAACAGGGGAAGAGACCCAGTACTTC.

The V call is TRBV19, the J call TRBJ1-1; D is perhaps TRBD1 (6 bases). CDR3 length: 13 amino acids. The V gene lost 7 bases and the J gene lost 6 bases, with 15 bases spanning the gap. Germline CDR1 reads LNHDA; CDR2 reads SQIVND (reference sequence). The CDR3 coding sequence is TGTGCCAGTATTGGTCAGGGGCGTGCTGAAGCTTTCTTT. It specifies CASIGQGRAEAFF.

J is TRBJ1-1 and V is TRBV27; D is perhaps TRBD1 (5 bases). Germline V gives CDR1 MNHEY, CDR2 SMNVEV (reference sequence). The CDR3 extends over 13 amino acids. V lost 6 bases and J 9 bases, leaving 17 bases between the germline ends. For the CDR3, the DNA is TGTGCCAGCAGAGAGAATCGAGGACAAAAAGCTTTCTTT. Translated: CASRENRGQKAFF.

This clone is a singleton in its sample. This CDR3 reads CASTWTGGIFPQHF. Written as DNA, the CDR3 is TGTGCCAGCACCTGGACAGGGGGGATTTTTCCCCAGCATTTT. This chain uses TRBV6-1 with TRBJ1-5; 10 bases fit TRBD1. The CDR3 contains 14 residues. J lost 10 bases, V lost 7 bases, and 10 bases had no gene match. In germline, CDR1 is MNHNS, CDR2 SASEGT.

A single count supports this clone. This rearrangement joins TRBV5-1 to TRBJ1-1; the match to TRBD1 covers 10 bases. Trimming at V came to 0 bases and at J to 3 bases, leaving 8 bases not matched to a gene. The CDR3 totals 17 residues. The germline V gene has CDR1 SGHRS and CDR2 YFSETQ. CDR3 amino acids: CASSLGRDRGSHTEAFF. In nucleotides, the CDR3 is TGCGCCAGCAGCTTGGGGCGGGACAGGGGATCTCACACTGAAGCTTTCTTT. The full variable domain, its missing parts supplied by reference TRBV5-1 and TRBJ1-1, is KAGVTQTPRYLIKTRGQQVTLSCSPISGHRSVSWYQQTPGQGLQFLFEYFSETQRNKGNFPGRFSGRQFSNSRSEMNVSTLELGDSALYLCASSLGRDRGSHTEAFFGQGTRLTVV.

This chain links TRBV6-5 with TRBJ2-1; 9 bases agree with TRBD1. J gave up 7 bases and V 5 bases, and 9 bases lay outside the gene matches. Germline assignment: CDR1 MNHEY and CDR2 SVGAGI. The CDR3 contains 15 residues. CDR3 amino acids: CASSSPRDRANEQFF. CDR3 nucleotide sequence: TGTGCCAGCAGTAGTCCCCGGGACAGGGCAAATGAGCAGTTCTTC.

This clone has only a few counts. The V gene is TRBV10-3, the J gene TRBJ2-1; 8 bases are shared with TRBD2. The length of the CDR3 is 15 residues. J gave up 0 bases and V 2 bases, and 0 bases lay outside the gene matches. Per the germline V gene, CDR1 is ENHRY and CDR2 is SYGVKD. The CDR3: CAISERGGSYNEQFF. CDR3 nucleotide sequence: TGTGCCATCAGTGAGCGGGGGGGCTCCTACAATGAGCAGTTCTTC.

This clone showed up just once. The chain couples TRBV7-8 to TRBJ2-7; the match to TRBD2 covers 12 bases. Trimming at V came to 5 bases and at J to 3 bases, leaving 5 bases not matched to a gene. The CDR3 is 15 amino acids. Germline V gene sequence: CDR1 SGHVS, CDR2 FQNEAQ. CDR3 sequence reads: CASSPRLAGDYEQYF. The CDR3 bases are TGTGCCAGCAGCCCCCGACTAGCGGGGGACTACGAGCAGTACTTC.

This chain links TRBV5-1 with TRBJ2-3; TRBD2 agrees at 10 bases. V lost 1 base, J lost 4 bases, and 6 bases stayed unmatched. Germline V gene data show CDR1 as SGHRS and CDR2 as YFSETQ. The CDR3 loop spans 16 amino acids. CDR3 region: CASSLHSGGAADTQYF. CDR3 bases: TGCGCCAGCAGCTTGCACAGCGGGGGGGCCGCAGATACGCAGTATTTT.

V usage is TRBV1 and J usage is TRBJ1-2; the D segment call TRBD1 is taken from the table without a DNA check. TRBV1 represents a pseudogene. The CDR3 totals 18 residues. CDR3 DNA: TGCACCAGCAGCTCCCCCAGGACAGGTCCGAGACGCTCAGATGGCTACACCTTC. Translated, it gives CTSSSPRTGPRRSDGYTF.